The 13 T cell receptor beta chains in this list originate from one sample, sequenced in a study of regulatory T cells in long-lasting Graves disease. As for time point: newly diagnosed GD, antithyroid drugs for less than 3 months. PBMCs provided the RNA from which the TCR library was made. Arm-PCR with iRepertoire HTBI primers amplified the CDR3 regions for these TCR beta libraries. TCRdb reprocessed the multiplex PCR reads with MiXCR, giving one entry per CDR3 protein. Among around 250,000 distinct CDR3 sequences listed, 20% were seen once. The sample consisted of peripheral blood mononuclear cells (PBMCs), taken at new diagnosis, from a patient treated with antithyroid drugs. The receptors here all came from a female donor with Graves disease.

Of note for this clonotype: A read error is possible here, since a much larger clone lies one base away. CDR3 sequence reads: CASSYGLTYEQYF. As DNA, the CDR3 is TGTGCCAGCAGTTACGGACTAACCTACGAGCAGTACTTC. This chain joins TRBV6-2 or TRBV6-3 and TRBJ2-7, with D perhaps TRBD2 (6 bases). Germline values: CDR1 MNHEY, CDR2 SVGEGT. CDR3 length: 13 amino acids. V lost 2 bases and J 2 bases, leaving 7 bases between the germline ends.

This clonotype showed up many times. The chain joins TRBV7-8 to TRBJ1-5; D unclear. This CDR3 is built from 16 residues. In germline, CDR1 is SGHVS, CDR2 FQNEAQ. The V end was cut by 5 bases, the J end by 0 bases, with 14 bases between. The CDR3 DNA reads TGTGCCAGCAGCCAGCCCGGGTCTTATAGCAATCAGCCCCAGCATTTT. Protein sequence: CASSQPGSYSNQPQHF. Full variable domain (rest looked up from reference TRBV7-8 and TRBJ1-5): GAGVSQSPRYKVAKRGQDVALRCDPISGHVSLFWYQQALGQGPEFLTYFQNEAQLDKSGLPSDRFFAERPEGSVSTLKIQRTQQEDSAVYLCASSQPGSYSNQPQHFGDGTRLSIL.

This clonotype was counted at least ten times. This chain uses TRBV7-9 with TRBJ2-2; D ambiguous. With 2 bases removed from V and 8 bases from J, the gap between germline ends came to 18 bases. The germline V gene encodes CDR1 SEHNR and CDR2 FQNEAQ (reference sequence). The CDR3 contains 16 residues. The CDR3 bases are TGTGCCAGCAGCTTATCTGGACGTGAATCTCCAGGGGAGCTGTTTTTT. It encodes CASSLSGRESPGELFF.

About this clonotype itself: A far larger clone differs by one base, so this is likely a read error. V and J are TRBV2 and TRBJ2-3; D is unresolved. The tail of the sequence fits TRBJ2-5 better, so the J call may be wrong. The CDR3 runs 14 residues. Germline lookup yields CDR1 SNHLY and CDR2 FYNNEI. The CDR3 DNA sequence: TGTGCCAGCAGTGAAGACTGGGGTGGCAAGACCCAGTACTTC. Its translation: CASSEDWGGKTQYF.

This clonotype was seen only a few times. This CDR3 is CASGTGDPFYEQYF. The DNA of the CDR3 is TGTGCCAGCGGGACAGGGGATCCCTTCTACGAGCAGTACTTC. The rearrangement joins TRBV6-1 to TRBJ2-7; 10 positions match TRBD1. Trimming cost V 8 bases and J 3 bases; bases outside gene matches: 7. CDR3 size: 14 residues. The V gene's germline CDR1 is MNHNS and CDR2 SASEGT.

The chain combines TRBV25-1 with TRBJ2-2, with TRBD2 identical over 8 bases. This CDR3 is 18 amino acids long. V trimming: 2 bases; J trimming: 4 bases; junction bases outside the gene matches: 12. The V gene's germline CDR1 is MGHDK and CDR2 SYGVNS. CDR3 coding DNA: TGTGCCAGCAGTGAAGCCAGGGTGCCCAGCGGGAGCACCGGGGAGCTGTTTTTT. This translates into CASSEARVPSGSTGELFF.

Ten or more counts support this clonotype. The genes are TRBV7-9 and TRBJ1-2, with 7 bases aligning to TRBD1. CDR1 is SEHNR and CDR2 is FQNEAQ in the germline V gene (reference sequence). After removal of 5 bases from V and 3 bases from J, the junction contained 6 bases not matched to a gene. This CDR3 is 14 amino acids long. The CDR3 is CASSPGQYYYGYTF. The CDR3 coding sequence is TGTGCCAGCAGCCCGGGACAGTACTACTATGGCTACACCTTC.

This clonotype occurred many times. CDR3 residues: CASSLDRDYNEQFF. CDR3 DNA sequence: TGTGCCAGCAGCTTAGACCGGGACTACAATGAGCAGTTCTTC. V usage is TRBV13 and J usage is TRBJ2-1; perhaps TRBD2 as D (5 bases). The V end was cut by 1 base, the J end by 3 bases, with 7 bases between. The CDR3 runs to 14 residues. Germline CDR1 PRHDT, CDR2 FYEKMQ (reference sequence).

The chain uses TRBV11-2 and TRBJ2-7; TRBD2 aligns across 9 bases. Germline V lookup: CDR1 SGHAT, CDR2 FQNNGV. The CDR3 consists of 15 residues. J lost 0 bases, V lost 3 bases, and 3 bases had no gene match. The CDR3 sequence: CASSLISGGSYEQYF. CDR3 coding DNA: TGTGCCAGCAGCTTGATTAGCGGGGGCTCCTACGAGCAGTACTTC. Looking up the rest from reference TRBV11-2 and TRBJ2-7 gives the full variable domain: EAGVAQSPRYKIIEKRQSVAFWCNPISGHATLYWYQQILGQGPKLLIQFQNNGVVDDSQLPKDRFSAERLKGVDSTLKIQPAKLEDSAVYLCASSLISGGSYEQYFGPGTRLTVT.

Ten or more counts support this clonotype. The chain uses TRBV20-1 and TRBJ2-5; D not certain. The CDR3 is 12 residues long. Trimming left V 7 bases short and J 4 bases short, with 13 bases between. The germline CDR1 and CDR2 sequences are DFQATT and SNEGSKA (reference sequence). DNA of the CDR3: TGCAGTGTCTGGTCCAATGGAGAGACCCAGTACTTC. This translates into CSVWSNGETQYF.

This clonotype was seen ten or more times. The genes are TRBV28 and TRBJ2-7; 8 bases line up with TRBD1. The CDR3 length is 17 residues. Germline CDR1 is MDHEN and CDR2 is SYDVKM. After removal of 2 bases from V and 3 bases from J, the junction contained 12 bases not matched to a gene. The CDR3 DNA reads TGTGCCAGCAGTTTAGCCCCCCGGGCAGGGGGCCTCTACGAGCAGTACTTC. Protein product: CASSLAPRAGGLYEQYF.

The chain is built from TRBV5-4 and TRBJ2-7, with 12 positions matching TRBD2. CDR1 SGHNT and CDR2 YYREEE come from the germline V gene (reference sequence). V trimming: 4 bases; J trimming: 6 bases; junction bases outside the gene matches: 11. The CDR3 covers 16 residues. The CDR3 nucleotides are TGTGCCAGCAGCGCCGGGACTAGCGGGCTCTCGGGCGAGCAGTACTTC. Its translation is CASSAGTSGLSGEQYF.

The chain links TRBV20-1 to TRBJ2-5; 14 bases are shared with TRBD2. V dropped 5 bases and J dropped 3; count of bases not matched to a gene: 11. CDR3 length: 17 residues. Germline V gene sequence: CDR1 DFQATT, CDR2 SNEGSKA (reference sequence). The CDR3 sequence is CSAPYRKGLAGEETQYF. The CDR3 DNA sequence: TGCAGTGCTCCATACCGGAAGGGACTAGCGGGAGAAGAGACCCAGTACTTC.